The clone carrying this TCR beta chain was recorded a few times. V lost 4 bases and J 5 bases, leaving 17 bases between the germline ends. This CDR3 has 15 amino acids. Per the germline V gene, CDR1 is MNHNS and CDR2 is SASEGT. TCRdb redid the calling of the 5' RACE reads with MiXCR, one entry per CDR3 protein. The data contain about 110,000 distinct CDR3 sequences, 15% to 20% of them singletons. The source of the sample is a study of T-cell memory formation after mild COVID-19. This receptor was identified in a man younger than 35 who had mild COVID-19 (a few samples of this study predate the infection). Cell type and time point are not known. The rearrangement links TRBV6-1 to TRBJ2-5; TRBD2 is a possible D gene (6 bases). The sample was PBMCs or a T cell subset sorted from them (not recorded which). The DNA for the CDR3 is TGTGCCAGCAGTGGGGCCGTGGCAGGAGGGGAGACCCAGTACTTC. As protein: CASSGAVAGGETQYF.